The entry below describes one TCR beta chain. Antigen specificity is unknown. The data originate from a study of type 1 regulatory T cells. In the study overall: An in vitro protocol generated T-allo10, a Tr1-enriched, alloantigen-specific CD4 T cell product.

TCRdb ran MiXCR on the reads and lists one entry per CDR3 protein. The data contain about 60,000 distinct CDR3 sequences, over 50% of them singletons. Germline V CDR1 and CDR2: SQVTM, ANQGSEA. This CDR3 contains 15 residues. With V trimmed by 6 bases and J by 3 bases, 9 bases remained unmatched. What was sequenced was cultured non-Tr1 T cells, either the whole culture or a sorted T cell fraction (not recorded which). This clonotype originated in a human donor in good health. The V gene is TRBV29-1, the J gene TRBJ2-3, with TRBD1 identical over 10 bases. This chain's CDR3 is CSVDPTGGITDTQYF. The CDR3, as DNA: TGCAGCGTGGACCCGACAGGGGGCATTACAGATACGCAGTATTTT.